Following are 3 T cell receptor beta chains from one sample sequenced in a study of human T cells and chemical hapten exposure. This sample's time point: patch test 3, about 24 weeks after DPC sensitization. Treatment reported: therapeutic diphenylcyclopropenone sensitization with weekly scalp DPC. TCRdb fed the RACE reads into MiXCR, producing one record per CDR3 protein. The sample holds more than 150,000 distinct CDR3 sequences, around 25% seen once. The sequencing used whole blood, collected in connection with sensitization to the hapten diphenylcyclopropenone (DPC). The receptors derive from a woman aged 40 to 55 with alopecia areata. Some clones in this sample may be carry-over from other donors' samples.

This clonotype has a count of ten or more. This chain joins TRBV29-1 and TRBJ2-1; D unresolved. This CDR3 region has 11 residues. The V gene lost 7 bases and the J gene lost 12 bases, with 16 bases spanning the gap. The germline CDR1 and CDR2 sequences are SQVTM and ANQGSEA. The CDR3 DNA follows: TGCAGCGGCTATAATCGCGGTGTGCAGTTCTTC. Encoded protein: CSGYNRGVQFF.

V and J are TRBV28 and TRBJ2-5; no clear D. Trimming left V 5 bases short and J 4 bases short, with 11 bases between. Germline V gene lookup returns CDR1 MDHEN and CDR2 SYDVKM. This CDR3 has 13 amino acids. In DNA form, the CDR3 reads TGTGCCAGCAGTCCTACAGTTGTAGAGACCCAGTACTTC. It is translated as CASSPTVVETQYF.

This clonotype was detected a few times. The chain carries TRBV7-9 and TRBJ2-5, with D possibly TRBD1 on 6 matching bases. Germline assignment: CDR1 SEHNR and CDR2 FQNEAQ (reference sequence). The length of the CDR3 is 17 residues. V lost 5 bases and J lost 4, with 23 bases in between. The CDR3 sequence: CASSQYQGSQRGETQYF. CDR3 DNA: TGTGCCAGCAGCCAGTACCAGGGGTCTCAGCGTGGAGAGACCCAGTACTTC. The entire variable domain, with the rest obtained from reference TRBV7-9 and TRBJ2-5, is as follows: DTGVSQNPRHKITKRGQNVTFRCDPISEHNRLYWYRQTLGQGPEFLTYFQNEAQLEKSRLLSDRFSAERPKGSFSTLEIQRTEQGDSAMYLCASSQYQGSQRGETQYFGPGTRLLVL.